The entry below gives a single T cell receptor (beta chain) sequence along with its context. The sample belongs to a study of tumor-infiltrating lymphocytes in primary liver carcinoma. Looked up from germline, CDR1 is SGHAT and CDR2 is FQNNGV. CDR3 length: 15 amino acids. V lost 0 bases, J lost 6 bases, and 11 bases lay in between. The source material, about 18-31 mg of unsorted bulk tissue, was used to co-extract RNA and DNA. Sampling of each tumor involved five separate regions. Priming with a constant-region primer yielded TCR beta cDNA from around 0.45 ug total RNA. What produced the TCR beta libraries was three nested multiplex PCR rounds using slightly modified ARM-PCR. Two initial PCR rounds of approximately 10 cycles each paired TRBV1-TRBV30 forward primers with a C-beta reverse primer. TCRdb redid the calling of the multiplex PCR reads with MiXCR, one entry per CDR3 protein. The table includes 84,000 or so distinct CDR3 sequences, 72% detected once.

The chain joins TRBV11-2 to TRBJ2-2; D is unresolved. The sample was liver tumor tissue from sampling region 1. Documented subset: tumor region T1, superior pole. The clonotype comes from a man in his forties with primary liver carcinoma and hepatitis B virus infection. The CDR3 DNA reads TGTGCCAGCAGCTTAGACAGGCCCGGGTCCGGGGAGCTGTTTTTT. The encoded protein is CASSLDRPGSGELFF.